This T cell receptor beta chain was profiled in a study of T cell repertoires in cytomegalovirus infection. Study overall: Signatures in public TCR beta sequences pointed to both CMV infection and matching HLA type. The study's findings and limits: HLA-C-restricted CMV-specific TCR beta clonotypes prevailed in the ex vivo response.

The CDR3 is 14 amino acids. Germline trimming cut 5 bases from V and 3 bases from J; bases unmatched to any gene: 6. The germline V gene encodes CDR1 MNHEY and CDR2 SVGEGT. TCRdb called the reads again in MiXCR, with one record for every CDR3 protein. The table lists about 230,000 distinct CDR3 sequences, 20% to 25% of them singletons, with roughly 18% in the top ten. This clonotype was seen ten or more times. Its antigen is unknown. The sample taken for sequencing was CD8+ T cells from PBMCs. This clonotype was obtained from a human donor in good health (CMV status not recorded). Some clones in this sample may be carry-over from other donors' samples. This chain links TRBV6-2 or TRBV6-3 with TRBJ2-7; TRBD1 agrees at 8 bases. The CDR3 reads CASSNGQGIYEQYF. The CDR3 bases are TGTGCCAGCAGTAACGGACAGGGAATCTACGAGCAGTACTTC.